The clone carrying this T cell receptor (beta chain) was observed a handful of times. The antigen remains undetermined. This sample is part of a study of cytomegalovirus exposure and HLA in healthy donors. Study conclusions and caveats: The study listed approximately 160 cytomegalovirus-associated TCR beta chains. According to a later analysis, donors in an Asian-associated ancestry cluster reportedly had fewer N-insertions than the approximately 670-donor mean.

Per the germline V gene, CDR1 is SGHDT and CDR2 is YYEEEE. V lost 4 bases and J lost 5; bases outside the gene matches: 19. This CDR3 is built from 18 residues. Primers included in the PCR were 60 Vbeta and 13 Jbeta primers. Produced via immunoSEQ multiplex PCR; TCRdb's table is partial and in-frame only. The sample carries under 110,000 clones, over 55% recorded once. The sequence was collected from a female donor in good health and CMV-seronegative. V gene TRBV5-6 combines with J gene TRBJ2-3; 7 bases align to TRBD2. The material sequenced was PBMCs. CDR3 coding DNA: TGTGCCAGCAGCCGACGGAGCTTCTTCGCGGGAGTCCAAGATACGCAGTATTTT. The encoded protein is CASSRRSFFAGVQDTQYF.